Below, 25 T cell receptor beta chains from the same sample are listed, as sequenced in a study of spatial heterogeneity in lung cancer (dated by TCRdb to between 2019 and 2020). Preparation of the library involved 5' RACE. For sequencing, a NextSeq 500 was employed. The public sequencing data were trimmed at Q25 with fastp and processed into clonotypes with MiXCR by TCRdb, which kept only in-frame beta chains. Each CDR3 protein appears once, grouped with its most common genes and DNA. This sample comprises more than 30,000 distinct CDR3 sequences, around 9.3% of them detected only once. The ten largest clones take up approximately 26% of the sample. The time point label, read with the paper, signifies: blood at routine non-recurrence follow-up after resection. The material was PBMCs, obtained at follow-up. The receptors were gathered from a female donor with early-stage non-small cell lung cancer.

This clonotype occurred many times. This chain connects TRBV7-2 to TRBJ2-3, with 10 bases that match TRBD1. V trimming: 2 bases; J trimming: 8 bases; junction bases outside the gene matches: 10. Germline loops: CDR1 SGHTA, CDR2 FQGNSA. This CDR3 is 16 amino acids long. CDR3 sequence (DNA): TGTGCCAGCAGCTTAAGTGCGACAGGGGGCGTAGGTACGCAGTATTTT. Translated: CASSLSATGGVGTQYF.

In its sample, this clonotype was seen a few times. The CDR3, as DNA: TGTGCCAGCAGCTTAGCGTATTCCAATGAGCAGTTCTTC. Encoded protein: CASSLAYSNEQFF. This chain links TRBV7-8 with TRBJ2-1; no clear D. Germline V lookup: CDR1 SGHVS, CDR2 FQNEAQ. With 0 bases removed from V and 6 bases from J, the gap between germline ends came to 6 bases. This CDR3 region has 13 residues.

This clonotype was detected a few times. The chain combines TRBV15 with TRBJ2-2; possibly TRBD1 or TRBD2 for D (6 bases each). The germline CDR1 and CDR2 sequences are LNHNV and YYDKDF (reference sequence). V gave up 0 bases and J gave up 4 bases, with 21 bases separating them. The CDR3 covers 19 residues. For the CDR3, the DNA is TGTGCCACCAGCAGAGATAGGGGGGTATGGGCGACGCTCACCGGGGAGCTGTTTTTT. The encoded protein is CATSRDRGVWATLTGELFF.

Comments on this clonotype: A clone one base away is much larger, so this may be a read error. The chain employs TRBV7-6 and TRBJ2-5, with D possibly matching TRBD2 (5 bases). Germline assignment: CDR1 SGHVS and CDR2 FNYEAQ. The CDR3 totals 13 residues. In nucleotides, the CDR3 is TGTGTCAGCAGCTTAGCGTGGCGAGAGACCCAGTACTTC. Amino acids: CVSSLAWRETQYF.

This clonotype has at least ten counts. Sequence at one end of the junction differs from germline and may be a read error. The chain combines TRBV3-1 with TRBJ1-1; D ambiguous. This CDR3 is 12 amino acids long. In germline, CDR1 is LGHDT, CDR2 YNNKEL (reference sequence). The CDR3 DNA reads TGTGCCAGCAGCCAAGAGGACCCTCATCGAGTCTTT. Translating gives CASSQEDPHRVF.

This clonotype was recorded a few times. This chain uses TRBV4-2 with TRBJ2-1; 11 bases align to TRBD2. The germline V gene has CDR1 LGHNA and CDR2 YNFKEQ. This CDR3 is built from 17 residues. With 0 bases clipped from V and 2 bases from J, the junction kept 3 bases outside the gene matches. In DNA form, the CDR3 reads TGTGCCAGCAGCCAAGACTCTAGCGGGGGGCCCTACAATGAGCAGTTCTTC. Translation: CASSQDSSGGPYNEQFF.

This clonotype was picked up many times. The CDR3 reads CATSDPGGAYTGELFF. The CDR3 nucleotides read TGTGCCACCAGTGATCCCGGGGGGGCGTACACCGGGGAGCTGTTTTTT. The chain uses TRBV24-1 and TRBJ2-2; 8 bases are shared with TRBD2. There are 16 residues in the CDR3. J lost 3 bases, V lost 3 bases, and 5 bases had no gene match. Germline V gene lookup returns CDR1 KGHDR and CDR2 SFDVKD.

This clonotype was detected only a few times. This chain uses TRBV5-1 with TRBJ1-1, with D unresolved. Germline CDR1 and CDR2: SGHRS and YFSETQ. CDR3 size: 14 residues. Trimming removed 6 bases from V and 0 bases from J, with 12 bases in between. This CDR3 is CASTEGGMNTEAFF. CDR3 sequence (DNA): TGCGCCAGCACTGAGGGAGGGATGAACACTGAAGCTTTCTTT.

This clonotype was detected many times. The chain carries TRBV5-6 and TRBJ2-1; the D gene is possibly TRBD2 (5 bases). V was cut by 3 bases and J by 7 bases, with 14 bases left in between. This CDR3 has 14 amino acids. Germline V gene lookup returns CDR1 SGHDT and CDR2 YYEEEE. The CDR3 sequence is CASSSWRVLNEQFF. DNA of the CDR3: TGTGCCAGCAGCTCCTGGCGGGTGTTAAATGAGCAGTTCTTC. The full variable domain, rest sourced from reference TRBV5-6 and TRBJ2-1, is DAGVTQSPTHLIKTRGQQVTLRCSPKSGHDTVSWYQQALGQGPQFIFQYYEEEERQRGNFPDRFSGHQFPNYSSELNVNALLLGDSALYLCASSSWRVLNEQFFGPGTRLTVL.

This clonotype was detected many times. The chain has TRBV20-1 and TRBJ2-6; 9 positions agree with TRBD1. The CDR3 runs to 17 residues. The V gene end was trimmed by 2 bases and the J gene end by 0 bases; junction bases not matched to a gene: 5. Germline V lookup: CDR1 DFQATT, CDR2 SNEGSKA (reference sequence). CDR3 sequence (DNA): TGCAGTGCTAGACGGGACAGGGACCCCTCTGGGGCCAACGTCCTGACTTTC. Its protein product is CSARRDRDPSGANVLTF.

This clonotype was seen many times. This chain connects TRBV7-2 to TRBJ2-7; no reliable D call. The V end was cut by 4 bases, the J end by 2 bases, with 9 bases between. Germline loops: CDR1 SGHTA, CDR2 FQGNSA. This CDR3 is built from 13 residues. CDR3 loop: CASSSGQPYEQYF. CDR3 sequence (DNA): TGTGCCAGCAGCTCGGGCCAGCCCTACGAGCAGTACTTC. The full variable domain, its missing parts supplied by reference TRBV7-2 and TRBJ2-7, is GAGVSQSPSNKVTEKGKDVELRCDPISGHTALYWYRQSLGQGLEFLIYFQGNSAPDKSGLPSDRFSAERTGGSVSTLTIQRTQQEDSAVYLCASSSGQPYEQYFGPGTRLTVT.

Ten or more counts support this clonotype. CDR3 in amino acids: CASSGLGDEQYF. CDR3 sequence (DNA): TGTGCCAGCTCAGGACTAGGGGACGAGCAGTACTTC. The chain employs TRBV18 and TRBJ2-7, with 7 bases aligning to TRBD2. The ends lost 5 bases at V and 5 bases at J; junction bases unmatched: 3. Germline V gene sequence: CDR1 KGHSH, CDR2 LQKENI. This CDR3 is built from 12 residues.

Ten or more counts support this clonotype. The chain employs TRBV30 and TRBJ1-1; D is possibly TRBD1 (6 bases). The CDR3 sequence is 13 residues long. V lost 5 bases and J 5 bases, leaving 15 bases between the germline ends. Germline CDR1 GTSNPN, CDR2 SVGIG (reference sequence). The chain's CDR3 is CAWDTGSSTEAFF. CDR3 bases: TGTGCCTGGGACACAGGGAGTAGTACTGAAGCTTTCTTT.

This sequence joins TRBV7-9 and TRBJ2-1, with D perhaps matching TRBD1 (6 bases). This CDR3 spans 14 amino acids. Trimming removed 2 bases from V and 3 bases from J, with 8 bases in between. From germline, CDR1 is SEHNR and CDR2 FQNEAQ (reference sequence). The CDR3 loop reads CASSLQGYYNEQFF. The DNA for the CDR3 is TGTGCCAGCAGCTTACAGGGGTACTACAATGAGCAGTTCTTC.

The sample holds a few counts of this clonotype. V gene TRBV6-2 or TRBV6-3 combines with J gene TRBJ2-3; D might be TRBD2 (6 bases). V was cut by 0 bases and J by 3 bases, with 22 bases left in between. The germline V gene has CDR1 MNHEY and CDR2 SVGEGT. This CDR3 is built from 19 residues. CDR3 nucleotide sequence: TGTGCCAGCAGTTACTCGAGGATTGGGGAGGCAGTTTTTACAGATACGCAGTATTTT. It encodes CASSYSRIGEAVFTDTQYF.

The sample holds a few counts of this clonotype. The chain recombines TRBV9 with TRBJ2-2, with a tentative D call TRBD1 (6 bases). V lost 4 bases and J lost 3, with 16 bases in between. The CDR3 runs 16 residues. CDR1 is SGDLS and CDR2 is YYNGEE in the germline V gene. The CDR3 is CASSPGAYSHTGELFF. CDR3 coding DNA: TGTGCCAGCAGCCCAGGGGCATACTCCCACACCGGGGAGCTGTTTTTT.

This clonotype was detected many times. This chain links TRBV7-2 with TRBJ2-3; 9 bases fit TRBD2. The V segment lost 0 bases and the J segment 3 bases; nucleotides outside the gene matches: 7. Germline CDR1 SGHTA, CDR2 FQGNSA. The CDR3 spans 17 residues. The CDR3 spells CASSLALIAGDTDTQYF. As DNA, the CDR3 is TGTGCCAGCAGCTTAGCGCTAATAGCGGGGGATACAGATACGCAGTATTTT. Full variable domain (missing parts from reference TRBV7-2 and TRBJ2-3): GAGVSQSPSNKVTEKGKDVELRCDPISGHTALYWYRQSLGQGLEFLIYFQGNSAPDKSGLPSDRFSAERTGGSVSTLTIQRTQQEDSAVYLCASSLALIAGDTDTQYFGPGTRLTVL.

The sample holds many counts of this clonotype. The rearrangement joins TRBV7-2 to TRBJ2-1, with D possibly matching TRBD1 (5 bases). This CDR3 has 14 amino acids. Trimming left V 0 bases short and J 6 bases short, with 9 bases between. CDR1 is SGHTA and CDR2 is FQGNSA in the germline V gene. Here the CDR3 DNA reads TGTGCCAGCAGCTTAGCAGGGGAACCCAATGAGCAGTTCTTC. This translates into CASSLAGEPNEQFF.

This clonotype turned up a few times. The rearrangement uses TRBV20-1 and TRBJ2-1, with 7 bases identical to TRBD2. The CDR3 spans 15 residues. In germline, CDR1 is DFQATT, CDR2 SNEGSKA (reference sequence). Trimming removed 1 base from V and 4 bases from J; junction bases left unmatched: 7. The CDR3 loop reads CSARGPAGRYNEQFF. DNA of the CDR3: TGCAGTGCTAGAGGGCCAGCGGGGAGATACAATGAGCAGTTCTTC.

About this clonotype itself: This sequence may be a read error, since a much larger clone differs from it by one base. This rearrangement joins TRBV20-1 to TRBJ2-3; 8 positions match TRBD1. The ends lost 7 bases at V and 2 bases at J; junction bases unmatched: 8. The CDR3 consists of 14 residues. Germline V CDR1 and CDR2: DFQATT, SNEGSKA (reference sequence). CDR3 nucleotides: TGCAGTGTATCGCGGGGACAGGACACAGATACGCAGTATTTT. Protein sequence: CSVSRGQDTDTQYF.

This clonotype has just a few counts. The J gene is TRBJ2-7, the V gene TRBV9, with TRBD1 identical over 9 bases. Germline values: CDR1 SGDLS, CDR2 YYNGEE. With V trimmed by 0 bases and J by 5 bases, 6 bases remained unmatched. The CDR3 sequence is 15 residues long. The CDR3 sequence is CASSVAGQGYHEQYF. DNA for the CDR3: TGTGCCAGCAGCGTAGCAGGACAGGGGTACCACGAGCAGTACTTC.

The table lists this clonotype with many counts. The V call is TRBV12-3 or TRBV12-4, the J call TRBJ2-2; perhaps TRBD1 as D (5 bases). The V gene lost 1 base and the J gene lost 0 bases, with 18 bases spanning the gap. The CDR3 covers 19 residues. CDR3 bases: TGTGCCAGCAGTTTAGTTTCCCTCCCCAGGACACCGAACACCGGGGAGCTGTTTTTT. Its protein product is CASSLVSLPRTPNTGELFF.

This clonotype was detected only a few times. The V call is TRBV7-2, the J call TRBJ2-5; 7 bases are shared with TRBD2. The CDR3 runs 15 residues. The J segment lost 6 bases and the V segment lost 3 bases, leaving 10 bases of the junction unmatched. Germline assignment: CDR1 SGHTA and CDR2 FQGNSA. In nucleotides, the CDR3 is TGTGCCAGCAGCTTCGACCCAACTAGCGCTAAGACCCAGTACTTC. Translation gives CASSFDPTSAKTQYF. The full variable domain, with the rest looked up from reference TRBV7-2 and TRBJ2-5, is GAGVSQSPSNKVTEKGKDVELRCDPISGHTALYWYRQSLGQGLEFLIYFQGNSAPDKSGLPSDRFSAERTGGSVSTLTIQRTQQEDSAVYLCASSFDPTSAKTQYFGPGTRLLVL.

Ten or more counts support this clonotype. This chain joins TRBV29-1 and TRBJ2-2; the D is unclear. Per germline, CDR1 SQVTM and CDR2 ANQGSEA. The CDR3 has 13 amino acids. V was shortened by 7 bases and J by 1 base, with 10 bases between the two germline ends. This CDR3 reads CSAAERNTGELFF. In nucleotides, the CDR3 is TGCAGCGCCGCGGAGCGGAACACCGGGGAGCTGTTTTTT.

V is TRBV14 and J is TRBJ1-4; no firm D call. The germline CDR1 and CDR2 sequences are SGHDN and FVKESK. This CDR3 has 15 residues. V was pared by 1 base and J by 5 bases, with 11 bases between. DNA for the CDR3: TGTGCCAGCAGCCAAGGCCCCAGACGGAATGAAAAACTGTTTTTT. This encodes CASSQGPRRNEKLFF. Filled out from reference TRBV14 and TRBJ1-4, the complete variable domain reads EAGVTQFPSHSVIEKGQTVTLRCDPISGHDNLYWYRRVMGKEIKFLLHFVKESKQDESGMPNNRFLAERTGGTYSTLKVQPAELEDSGVYFCASSQGPRRNEKLFFGSGTQLSVL.